These 29 T cell receptor beta chains originate from one sample sequenced in a study of molecular identifiers for immune sequencing clone quantification. TCRdb passed the PCR reads through MiXCR, listing each CDR3 protein once. The sample lists 37,000 or so distinct CDR3 sequences, more than 20% occurring once. Sequencing was carried out using naive CD8+ T cells from blood, with Jurkat cell RNA spiked in. Documented subset: FACS-sorted CD8+CD4-CCR7+CD45RA+ naive T cells. These receptors originate from a human donor in good health. Some libraries in this study had Jurkat cell RNA spiked in.

CDR3 DNA sequence: TGTGCCAGCAGCTCAGACACGGTAGCCTACAATGAGCAGTTCTTC. It codes for CASSSDTVAYNEQFF. V usage is TRBV28 and J usage is TRBJ2-1, with D unclear. This CDR3 contains 15 residues. Germline CDR1 MDHEN, CDR2 SYDVKM. The V and J ends lost 6 bases and 2 bases respectively, with 14 bases between them.

This clonotype was seen at least ten times. The CDR3 is CASSVGNEQYF. As DNA, the CDR3 is TGTGCCAGCAGTGTCGGGAACGAGCAGTACTTC. V gene TRBV2 combines with J gene TRBJ2-7; maybe TRBD2 (5 bases). This CDR3 comprises 11 residues. Trimming took off 4 bases at V and 5 bases at J, with 6 bases between the two ends. Germline V gives CDR1 SNHLY, CDR2 FYNNEI.

Turning to this clonotype: Possible read error: a much larger clone is one base away. The gene calls are TRBV4-3 and TRBJ2-7; D may be TRBD1 (5 bases). Per germline, CDR1 LGHNA and CDR2 YSLEER. V was cut by 0 bases and J by 6 bases, with 15 bases left in between. The CDR3 sequence is 15 residues long. In DNA form, the CDR3 reads TGCGCCAGCAGCCAAGATCCATGGGGCTCTGGCGAGCAGTACTTC. It encodes CASSQDPWGSGEQYF.

This clonotype was recorded a few times. CDR3 residues: CASSVAPHRGTTSYNEQFF. In DNA, the CDR3 is TGTGCCAGCAGCGTAGCTCCCCACAGGGGGACGACCTCCTACAATGAGCAGTTCTTC. The rearrangement links TRBV9 to TRBJ2-1; TRBD1 aligns across 8 bases. Germline CDR1 reads SGDLS; CDR2 reads YYNGEE. V was clipped by 0 bases and J by 0 bases; unmatched bases: 11. There are 19 residues in the CDR3.

This clonotype was observed a few times. The V gene is TRBV12-3 or TRBV12-4, the J gene TRBJ2-2; D remains unclear. The ends were cut back, 1 base at V and 4 bases at J, with 16 bases in the middle. CDR3 size: 17 residues. This CDR3 reads CASSLGTVQDVTGELFF. In DNA, the CDR3 is TGTGCCAGCAGTTTAGGGACGGTCCAAGACGTCACCGGGGAGCTGTTTTTT.

This clonotype was counted a few times. DNA for the CDR3: TGTGCCAGTAGTCACCATGGCCGGGAGGGGAGCAATCAGCCCCAGCATTTT. This encodes CASSHHGREGSNQPQHF. This chain joins TRBV19 and TRBJ1-5, with D tentatively TRBD1 (5 bases). Per germline, CDR1 LNHDA and CDR2 SQIVND (reference sequence). Trimming took off 5 bases at V and 1 base at J, with 18 bases between the two ends. The CDR3 contains 17 residues.

This clonotype was seen many times. CDR3 in DNA: TGCAGCGTGGGACTAGCGGGGCCTTTAGATACGCAGTATTTT. Translated: CSVGLAGPLDTQYF. The chain couples TRBV29-1 to TRBJ2-3, with 13 bases identical to TRBD2. Germline CDR1 SQVTM, CDR2 ANQGSEA. This CDR3 has 14 residues. Trimming removed 6 bases from V and 5 bases from J; junction bases left unmatched: 5.

This clonotype was observed a single time. Possible read error: a much larger clone is one base away. The rearrangement uses TRBV27 and TRBJ2-7; D might be TRBD2 (6 bases). The CDR3 runs to 13 residues. Germline values: CDR1 MNHEY, CDR2 SMNVEV (reference sequence). Written as DNA, the CDR3 is TGTGCCGGCAGACTCAGCGGGCCGTACGAGCAGTACTTC. Translated: CAGRLSGPYEQYF.

This clonotype was counted ten times or more. The chain recombines TRBV19 with TRBJ1-1; D remains ambiguous. Germline CDR1 LNHDA, CDR2 SQIVND (reference sequence). V was cut by 1 base and J by 1 base, with 7 bases left in between. The CDR3 is made up of 14 amino acids. Here the CDR3 DNA reads TGTGCCAGTAGTATAGCCCCGCCGAACACTGAAGCTTTCTTT. This encodes CASSIAPPNTEAFF.

Concerning this clonotype: It may be a read error: a sequence one base away is much more abundant. The chain employs TRBV5-6 and TRBJ2-6, with D possibly matching TRBD1 (5 bases). The length of the CDR3 is 16 residues. Germline V gene lookup returns CDR1 SGHDT and CDR2 YYEEEE. The CDR3 DNA is TGTGCCAGCAGCCCAGTCAGTATCCCTGGGGCCAACGTCCCGACTTTC. Protein sequence: CASSPVSIPGANVPTF.

This clonotype showed up just a few times. This sequence joins TRBV4-3 and TRBJ2-5, with D possibly called TRBD1 or TRBD2 (6 bases each). Per germline, CDR1 LGHNA and CDR2 YSLEER. The CDR3 is 16 amino acids. V was trimmed by 0 bases and J by 6 bases, leaving 17 bases between them. The CDR3 DNA reads as TGCGCCAGCAGCCAAGATCTTCTGGGGGGCGGAAAGACCCAGTACTTC. Translation: CASSQDLLGGGKTQYF.

Relative to its sample, this clonotype is medium-sized. This chain joins TRBV5-1 and TRBJ1-2, with 7 bases aligning to TRBD1. This CDR3 spans 14 amino acids. J gave up 10 bases and V 0 bases, and 9 bases lay outside the gene matches. Germline CDR1 is SGHRS and CDR2 is YFSETQ. As DNA, the CDR3 is TGCGCCAGCAGCTTGGACATTAGGACAGGACCCTACACCTTC. It encodes CASSLDIRTGPYTF.

By frequency in the sample, this clonotype is medium-sized. The chain has TRBV7-8 and TRBJ2-3; D ambiguous. Germline assignment: CDR1 SGHVS and CDR2 FQNEAQ. V lost 1 base and J lost 10, with 9 bases in between. The CDR3 extends over 12 amino acids. The CDR3 DNA follows: TGTGCCAGCAGCTTAGACCGAGTGTCGCAGTATTTT. It is translated as CASSLDRVSQYF.

This clonotype was seen at least ten times. The chain joins TRBV9 to TRBJ2-6; D remains ambiguous. CDR1 SGDLS and CDR2 YYNGEE come from the germline V gene. Trimming shortened V by 0 bases and J by 0 bases, and 7 bases separated the two germline ends. The CDR3 covers 16 residues. The CDR3 here is CASSVAWGSGANVLTF. The CDR3 nucleotides read TGTGCCAGCAGCGTAGCATGGGGCTCTGGGGCCAACGTCCTGACTTTC.

This clonotype occurred many times. The chain has TRBV30 and TRBJ2-3; D is unclear. Between the trimmed V and J ends, which lost 3 bases and 9 bases, there was a span of 10 bases. The CDR3 is made up of 11 amino acids. Germline values: CDR1 GTSNPN, CDR2 SVGIG (reference sequence). CDR3 loop: CAWRDLRTQYF. CDR3 in DNA: TGTGCCTGGAGAGACCTCCGGACGCAGTATTTT.

For this clonotype: Since a much larger clone is just one base distant, this may be a read error. The chain combines TRBV24-1 with TRBJ2-5; tentatively, D is TRBD2 (6 bases). Trimming removed 5 bases at V and 4 bases at J, with 16 bases between. This CDR3 spans 15 amino acids. Germline V CDR1 and CDR2: KGHDR, SFDVKD. CDR3 protein: CATSAGEAGRETQYF. The CDR3 region has the DNA TGTGCCACCAGTGCCGGGGAGGCAGGCCGAGAGACCCAGTACTTC.

Ten or more counts support this clonotype. This chain uses TRBV19 with TRBJ2-2; 8 positions match TRBD2. CDR1 and CDR2 (germline): LNHDA, SQIVND (reference sequence). Trimming took 7 bases from V and 4 from J; bases not matched to a gene: 5. CDR3 length equals 14 residues. For the CDR3, the DNA is TGTGCCAGTAACGTAGCGGGGAGCACCGGGGAGCTGTTTTTT. Amino acid sequence: CASNVAGSTGELFF.

Of note for this clonotype: A much more abundant neighbour one base away suggests this may be a read error. The conserved phenylalanine or tryptophan is not found at the CDR3 terminus, so this likely reflects a read error. The chain carries TRBV19 and TRBJ1-5; D gene uncertain. V dropped 9 bases and J dropped 7 bases, with 13 bases sitting between them. CDR3 length: 12 residues. Germline CDR1 LNHDA, CDR2 SQIVND (reference sequence). The CDR3 sequence is CASNLRRQPQHC. CDR3 nucleotides: TGTGCCAGCAACCTGAGGCGGCAGCCCCAGCATTGT.

By sample share, this clonotype is medium-sized (0.01 to 0.1%). V usage is TRBV7-6 and J usage is TRBJ2-3; 9 bases are shared with TRBD1. Germline trimming cut 5 bases from V and 4 bases from J; bases unmatched to any gene: 7. The length of the CDR3 is 15 residues. The germline V gene has CDR1 SGHVS and CDR2 FNYEAQ. The DNA of the CDR3 is TGTGCCAGCAGCCCCCGGGACAGGGCCCCAGATACGCAGTATTTT. This sequence encodes CASSPRDRAPDTQYF.

The sample holds many counts of this clonotype. CDR3 in amino acids: CASSQDQGLYTGELFF. The CDR3 nucleotides are TGCGCCAGCAGCCAAGATCAGGGTCTATACACCGGGGAGCTGTTTTTT. This rearrangement joins TRBV4-3 to TRBJ2-2; possibly TRBD1 for D (5 bases). From germline, CDR1 is LGHNA and CDR2 YSLEER. V dropped 0 bases and J dropped 3 bases, with 11 bases sitting between them. The CDR3 has 16 amino acids.

The sample holds a few counts of this clonotype. V usage is TRBV5-1 and J usage is TRBJ2-7, with 7 bases matching TRBD1. V was pared by 5 bases and J by 2 bases, with 10 bases of the junction left unmatched. CDR1 is SGHRS, CDR2 YFSETQ, per germline. This CDR3 is built from 15 residues. The CDR3 region is CASRPRQGTTYEQYF. Written as DNA, the CDR3 is TGCGCCAGCAGGCCCAGACAGGGAACTACCTACGAGCAGTACTTC.

The table lists this clonotype with many counts. V gene TRBV10-2 combines with J gene TRBJ2-1; D is possibly TRBD2 (6 bases). Trimming stripped 4 bases from V and 8 bases from J, with 18 bases between. The CDR3 runs to 15 residues. CDR1 and CDR2 (germline): WSHSY, SAAADI. The CDR3, as DNA: TGCGCCAGCAGTGCGGGACCTGTGGGGGGTTATGAGCAGTTCTTC. It codes for CASSAGPVGGYEQFF.

This clonotype was observed many times. The J gene is TRBJ2-3, the V gene TRBV7-9, with 7 positions matching TRBD2. The J segment lost 4 bases and the V segment lost 4 bases, leaving 5 bases of the junction unmatched. CDR1 is SEHNR and CDR2 is FQNEAQ in the germline V gene (reference sequence). CDR3 length equals 14 residues. Here the CDR3 reads CASSSGLGPDTQYF. In DNA, the CDR3 is TGTGCCAGCAGCTCAGGACTAGGCCCAGATACGCAGTATTTT.

Note on this clonotype: Possible read error: a much larger clone is one base away. This rearrangement joins TRBV3-1 to TRBJ1-1; D unresolved. Trimming stripped 4 bases from V and 6 bases from J, with 21 bases between. CDR1 is LGHDT and CDR2 is YNNKEL in the germline V gene (reference sequence). This CDR3 is built from 16 residues. The CDR3 here is CASSRVDEGLRAEAFF. CDR3 nucleotides: TGTGCCAGCAGCCGAGTGGATGAGGGCCTCCGCGCTGAAGCTTTCTTT.

Many counts were recorded for this clonotype. The chain employs TRBV5-1 and TRBJ2-4; 10 bases are a match to TRBD1. The CDR3 sequence is 16 residues long. Germline assignment: CDR1 SGHRS and CDR2 YFSETQ. After removal of 5 bases from V and 3 bases from J, the junction contained 8 bases not matched to a gene. The CDR3 here is CASRTGTGVGKNIQYF. The CDR3 region has the DNA TGCGCCAGCAGAACCGGGACAGGGGTCGGCAAAAACATTCAGTACTTC.

There are many counts of this clonotype. The genes are TRBV27 and TRBJ2-3, with unresolved D. Per germline, CDR1 MNHEY and CDR2 SMNVEV (reference sequence). The length of the CDR3 is 14 residues. With 3 bases removed from V and 5 bases from J, the gap between germline ends came to 12 bases. The CDR3 DNA is TGTGCCAGCAGTTTTCTGGGATCCCAAGATACGCAGTATTTT. Protein sequence: CASSFLGSQDTQYF.

This clonotype has ten or more counts. The V gene is TRBV29-1, the J gene TRBJ2-7; D call uncertain. The germline V and J ends were trimmed by 4 bases and 6 bases, with 13 bases remaining between them. Germline V gene data show CDR1 as SQVTM and CDR2 as ANQGSEA. The CDR3 is made up of 12 amino acids. CDR3 in amino acids: CSVAELGTEQYF. CDR3 DNA sequence: TGCAGCGTTGCAGAGCTGGGAACCGAGCAGTACTTC.

To note about this clonotype: A read error may explain this, as a much larger clone is one base away. CDR3 loop: CASSGLAGTCNEQFF. Written as DNA, the CDR3 is TGCGCCAGCAGTGGACTAGCGGGGACCTGCAATGAGCAGTTCTTC. The chain uses TRBV10-1 and TRBJ2-1, with 11 bases that match TRBD2. This CDR3 region has 15 residues. From germline, CDR1 is WNHNN and CDR2 SYGVQD (reference sequence). The junction had 5 bases not matched to a gene; V was cut back by 4 bases and J by 6 bases.

This rearrangement joins TRBV9 to TRBJ2-1, with D perhaps matching TRBD1 or TRBD2 (6 bases each). The CDR3 runs to 13 residues. V lost 3 bases and J 15 bases, leaving 19 bases between the germline ends. From germline, CDR1 is SGDLS and CDR2 YYNGEE. DNA for the CDR3: TGTGCCAGCAGCGCCGGGGGTAGGGACACCCTGTTCTTC. Its translation: CASSAGGRDTLFF.